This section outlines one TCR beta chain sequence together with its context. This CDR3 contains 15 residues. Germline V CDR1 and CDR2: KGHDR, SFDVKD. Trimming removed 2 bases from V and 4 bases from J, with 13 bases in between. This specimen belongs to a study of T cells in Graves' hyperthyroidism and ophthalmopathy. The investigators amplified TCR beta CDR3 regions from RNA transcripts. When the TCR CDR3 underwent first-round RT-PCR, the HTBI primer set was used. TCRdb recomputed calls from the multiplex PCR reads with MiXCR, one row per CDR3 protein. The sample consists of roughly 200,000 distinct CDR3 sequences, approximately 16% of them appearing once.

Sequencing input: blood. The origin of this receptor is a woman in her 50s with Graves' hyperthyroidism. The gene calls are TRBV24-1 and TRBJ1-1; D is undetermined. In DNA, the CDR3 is TGTGCCACCAGTGATTCCAGCGGATCCGTCACTGAAGCTTTCTTT. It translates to CATSDSSGSVTEAFF.